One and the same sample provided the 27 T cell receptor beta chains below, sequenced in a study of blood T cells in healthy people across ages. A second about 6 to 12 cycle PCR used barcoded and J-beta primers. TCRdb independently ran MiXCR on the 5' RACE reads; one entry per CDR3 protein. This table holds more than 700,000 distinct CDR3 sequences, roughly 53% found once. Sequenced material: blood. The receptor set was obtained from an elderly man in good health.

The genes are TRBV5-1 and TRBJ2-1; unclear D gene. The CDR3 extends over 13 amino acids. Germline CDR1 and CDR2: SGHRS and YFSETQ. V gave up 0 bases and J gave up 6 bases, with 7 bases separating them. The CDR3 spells CASSLGTSNEQFF. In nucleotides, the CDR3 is TGCGCCAGCAGCTTGGGGACCTCCAATGAGCAGTTCTTC.

CDR3: CASSHNWAEGTKETQYF. CDR3 DNA: TGTGCCAGCAGTCACAACTGGGCGGAGGGGACTAAGGAGACCCAGTACTTC. The chain uses TRBV6-2 or TRBV6-3 and TRBJ2-5, with 7 bases that match TRBD2. J was trimmed by 5 bases and V by 5 bases; bases with no gene match: 17. CDR1 and CDR2 from the germline V gene are MNHEY and SVGEGT. This CDR3 region has 17 residues.

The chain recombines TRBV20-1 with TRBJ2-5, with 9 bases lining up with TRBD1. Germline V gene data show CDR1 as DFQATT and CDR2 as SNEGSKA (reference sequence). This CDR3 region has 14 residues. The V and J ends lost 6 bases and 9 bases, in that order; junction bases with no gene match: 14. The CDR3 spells CSAMGQGGRKAQYF. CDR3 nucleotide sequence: TGCAGTGCCATGGGACAGGGAGGCCGTAAGGCCCAGTACTTC.

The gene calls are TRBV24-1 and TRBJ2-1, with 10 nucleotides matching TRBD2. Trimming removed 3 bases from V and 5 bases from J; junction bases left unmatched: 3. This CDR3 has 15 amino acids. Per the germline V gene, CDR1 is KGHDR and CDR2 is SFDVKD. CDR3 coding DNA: TGTGCCACCAGTGATCCTGGACTAGCGGACAATGAGCAGTTCTTC. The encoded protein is CATSDPGLADNEQFF.

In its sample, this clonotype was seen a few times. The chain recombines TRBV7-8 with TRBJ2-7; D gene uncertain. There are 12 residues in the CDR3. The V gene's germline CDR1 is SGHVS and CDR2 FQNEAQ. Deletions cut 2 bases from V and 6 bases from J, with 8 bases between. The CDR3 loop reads CASSLWGGEQYF. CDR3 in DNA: TGTGCCAGCAGCTTATGGGGTGGCGAGCAGTACTTC.

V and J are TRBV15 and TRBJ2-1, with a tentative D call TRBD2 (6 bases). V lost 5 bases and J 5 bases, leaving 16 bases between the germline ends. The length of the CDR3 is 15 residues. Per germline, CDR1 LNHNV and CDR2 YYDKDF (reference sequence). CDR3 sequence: CATSRGGVKNNEQFF. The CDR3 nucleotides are TGTGCCACCAGCCGGGGCGGGGTAAAAAACAATGAGCAGTTCTTC.

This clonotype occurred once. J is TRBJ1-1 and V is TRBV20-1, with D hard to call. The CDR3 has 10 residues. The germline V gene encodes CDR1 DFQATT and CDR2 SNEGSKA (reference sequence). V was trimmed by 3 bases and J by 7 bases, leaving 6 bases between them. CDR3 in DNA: TGCAGTGCTAGGGGCCTTGAAGCTTTCTTT. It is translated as CSARGLEAFF.

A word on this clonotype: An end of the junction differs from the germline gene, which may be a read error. In DNA, the CDR3 is TGTGTCAGCAGCTTAGGACAGGCCGCCTATGGCTACACCTTC. Residues: CVSSLGQAAYGYTF. This chain connects TRBV7-9 to TRBJ1-2; 7 positions match TRBD1. Germline values: CDR1 SEHNR, CDR2 FQNEAQ (reference sequence). There are 14 residues in the CDR3.

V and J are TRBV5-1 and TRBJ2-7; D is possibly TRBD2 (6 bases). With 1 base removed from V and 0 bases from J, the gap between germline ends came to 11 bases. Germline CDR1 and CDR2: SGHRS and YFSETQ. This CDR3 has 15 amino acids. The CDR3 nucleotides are TGCGCCAGCAGCTTGTCCGCGGGGAACTCCTACGAGCAGTACTTC. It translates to CASSLSAGNSYEQYF.

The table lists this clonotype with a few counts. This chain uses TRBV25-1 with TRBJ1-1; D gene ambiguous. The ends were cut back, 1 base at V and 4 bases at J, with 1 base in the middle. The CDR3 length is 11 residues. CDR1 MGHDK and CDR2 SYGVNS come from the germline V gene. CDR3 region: CASSEFTEAFF. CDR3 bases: TGTGCCAGCAGTGAATTCACTGAAGCTTTCTTT.

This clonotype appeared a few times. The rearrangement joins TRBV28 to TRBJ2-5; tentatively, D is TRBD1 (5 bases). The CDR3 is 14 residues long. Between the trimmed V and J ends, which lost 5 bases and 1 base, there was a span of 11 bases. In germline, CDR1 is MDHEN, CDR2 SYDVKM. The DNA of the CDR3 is TGTGCCAGCAGTGTGACAGCCTTCCAAGAGACCCAGTACTTC. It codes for CASSVTAFQETQYF.

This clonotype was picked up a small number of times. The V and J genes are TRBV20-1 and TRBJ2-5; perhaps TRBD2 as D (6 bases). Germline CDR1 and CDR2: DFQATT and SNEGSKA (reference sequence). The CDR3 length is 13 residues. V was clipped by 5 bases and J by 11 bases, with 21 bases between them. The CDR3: CSAVRAHSGEQYF. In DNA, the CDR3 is TGCAGTGCTGTCCGGGCCCACTCGGGGGAGCAGTACTTC.

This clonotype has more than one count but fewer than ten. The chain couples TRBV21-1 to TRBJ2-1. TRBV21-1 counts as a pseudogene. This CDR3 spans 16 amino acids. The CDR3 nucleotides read TGTGCCAGCAGCAAAGCGGAGGATTGGTCCTACAATGAGCAGTTCTTC. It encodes CASSKAEDWSYNEQFF.

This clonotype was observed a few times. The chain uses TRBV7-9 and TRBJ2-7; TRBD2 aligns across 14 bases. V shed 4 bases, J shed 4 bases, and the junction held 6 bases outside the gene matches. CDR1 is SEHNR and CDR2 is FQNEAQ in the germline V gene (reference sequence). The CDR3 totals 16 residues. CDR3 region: CASSYRGLAGGYEQYF. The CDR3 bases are TGTGCCAGCAGCTACCGCGGACTAGCGGGAGGATACGAGCAGTACTTC.

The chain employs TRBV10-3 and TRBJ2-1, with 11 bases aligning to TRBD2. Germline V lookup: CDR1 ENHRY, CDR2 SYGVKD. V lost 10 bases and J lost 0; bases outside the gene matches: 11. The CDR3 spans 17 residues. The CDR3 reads CATVPIAGGFSYNEQFF. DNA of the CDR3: TGTGCCACCGTTCCGATAGCGGGAGGGTTCTCCTACAATGAGCAGTTCTTC.

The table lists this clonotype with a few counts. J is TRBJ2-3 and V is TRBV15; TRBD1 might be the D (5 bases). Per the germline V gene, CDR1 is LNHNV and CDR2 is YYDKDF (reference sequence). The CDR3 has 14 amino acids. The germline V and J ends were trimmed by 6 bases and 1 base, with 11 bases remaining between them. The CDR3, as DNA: TGTGCCACCAGAGGGGAAAGAGGCACAGATACGCAGTATTTT. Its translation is CATRGERGTDTQYF.

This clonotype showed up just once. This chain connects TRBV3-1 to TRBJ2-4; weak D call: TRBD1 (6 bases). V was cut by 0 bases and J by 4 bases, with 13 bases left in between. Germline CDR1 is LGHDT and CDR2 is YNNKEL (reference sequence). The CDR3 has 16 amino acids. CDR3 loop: CASSQDEARGKNIQYF. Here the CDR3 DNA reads TGTGCCAGCAGCCAAGATGAGGCTAGGGGGAAAAACATTCAGTACTTC. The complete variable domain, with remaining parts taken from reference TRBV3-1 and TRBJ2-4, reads DTAVSQTPKYLVTQMGNDKSIKCEQNLGHDTMYWYKQDSKKFLKIMFSYNNKELIINETVPNRFSPKSPDKAHLNLHINSLELGDSAVYFCASSQDEARGKNIQYFGAGTRLSVL.

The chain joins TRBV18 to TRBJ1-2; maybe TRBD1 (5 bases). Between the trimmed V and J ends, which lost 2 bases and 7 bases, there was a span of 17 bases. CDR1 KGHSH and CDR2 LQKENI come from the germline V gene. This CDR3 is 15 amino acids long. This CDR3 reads CASSPCSAGNCGYTF. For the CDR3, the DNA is TGTGCCAGCTCACCATGCTCTGCAGGGAATTGTGGCTACACCTTC.

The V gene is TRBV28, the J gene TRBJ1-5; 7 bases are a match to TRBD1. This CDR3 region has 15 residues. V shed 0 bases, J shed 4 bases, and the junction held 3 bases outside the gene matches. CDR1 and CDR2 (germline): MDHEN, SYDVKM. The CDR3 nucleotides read TGTGCCAGCAGTTTATGGGAACAGGGGAATCAGCCCCAGCATTTT. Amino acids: CASSLWEQGNQPQHF. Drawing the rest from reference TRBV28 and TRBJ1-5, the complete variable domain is DVKVTQSSRYLVKRTGEKVFLECVQDMDHENMFWYRQDPGLGLRLIYFSYDVKMKEKGDIPEGYSVSREKKERFSLILESASTNQTSMYLCASSLWEQGNQPQHFGDGTRLSIL.

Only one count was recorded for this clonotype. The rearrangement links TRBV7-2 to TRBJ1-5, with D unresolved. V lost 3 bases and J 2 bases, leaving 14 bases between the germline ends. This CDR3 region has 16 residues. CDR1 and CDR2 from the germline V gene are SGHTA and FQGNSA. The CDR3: CASSFHLQLGNQPQHF. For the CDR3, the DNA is TGTGCCAGCAGCTTCCACTTGCAATTAGGCAATCAGCCCCAGCATTTT.

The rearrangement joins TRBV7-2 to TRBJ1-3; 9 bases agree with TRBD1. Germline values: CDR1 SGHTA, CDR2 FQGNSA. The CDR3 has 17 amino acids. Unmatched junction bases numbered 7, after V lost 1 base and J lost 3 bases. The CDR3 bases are TGTGCCAGCAGCTTAGGAGGGACAGGGAGTAGTGGAAACACCATATATTTT. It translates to CASSLGGTGSSGNTIYF.

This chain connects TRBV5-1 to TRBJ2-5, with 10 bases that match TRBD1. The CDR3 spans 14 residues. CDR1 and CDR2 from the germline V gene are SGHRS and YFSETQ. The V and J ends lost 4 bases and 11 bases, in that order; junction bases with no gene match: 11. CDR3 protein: CASSKGQGLGEQYF. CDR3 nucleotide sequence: TGCGCCAGCAGCAAGGGACAGGGGCTGGGGGAGCAGTACTTC.

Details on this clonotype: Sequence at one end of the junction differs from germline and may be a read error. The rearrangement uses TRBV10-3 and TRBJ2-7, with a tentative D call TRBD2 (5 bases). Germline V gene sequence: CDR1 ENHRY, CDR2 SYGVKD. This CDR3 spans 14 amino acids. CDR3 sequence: CAISESRGSCEQYF. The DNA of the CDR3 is TGTGCCATCAGTGAGTCGAGAGGGTCCTGCGAGCAGTACTTC.

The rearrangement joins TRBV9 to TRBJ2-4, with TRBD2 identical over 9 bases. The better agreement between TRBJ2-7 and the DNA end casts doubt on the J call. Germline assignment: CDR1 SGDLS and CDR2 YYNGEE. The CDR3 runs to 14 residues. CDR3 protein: CASSPVLAGYEQYF. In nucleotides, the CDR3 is TGTGCCAGCAGCCCCGTGCTAGCGGGGTACGAGCAGTACTTC.

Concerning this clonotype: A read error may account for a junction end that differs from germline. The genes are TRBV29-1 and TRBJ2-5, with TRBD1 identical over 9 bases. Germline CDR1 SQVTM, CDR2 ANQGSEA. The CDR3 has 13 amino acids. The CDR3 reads CSAEGTGRNEQYF. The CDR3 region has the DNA TGTAGCGCCGAGGGGACAGGGAGGAATGAGCAGTACTTC.

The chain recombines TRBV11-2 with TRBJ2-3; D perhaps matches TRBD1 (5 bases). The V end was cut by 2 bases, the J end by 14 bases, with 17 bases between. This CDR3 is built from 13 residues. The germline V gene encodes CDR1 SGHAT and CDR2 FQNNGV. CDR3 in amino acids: CASSLSKGKDAYF. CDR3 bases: TGTGCCAGCAGCTTATCTAAGGGGAAGGACGCGTATTTT.

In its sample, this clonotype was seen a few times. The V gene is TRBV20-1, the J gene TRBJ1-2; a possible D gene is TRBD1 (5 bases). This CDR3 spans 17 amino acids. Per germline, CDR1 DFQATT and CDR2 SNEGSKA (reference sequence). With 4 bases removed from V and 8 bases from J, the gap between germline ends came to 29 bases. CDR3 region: CSAIVPTGGNSMRGYTF. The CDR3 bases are TGCAGTGCTATTGTACCTACGGGGGGAAACTCTATGCGAGGCTACACCTTC.